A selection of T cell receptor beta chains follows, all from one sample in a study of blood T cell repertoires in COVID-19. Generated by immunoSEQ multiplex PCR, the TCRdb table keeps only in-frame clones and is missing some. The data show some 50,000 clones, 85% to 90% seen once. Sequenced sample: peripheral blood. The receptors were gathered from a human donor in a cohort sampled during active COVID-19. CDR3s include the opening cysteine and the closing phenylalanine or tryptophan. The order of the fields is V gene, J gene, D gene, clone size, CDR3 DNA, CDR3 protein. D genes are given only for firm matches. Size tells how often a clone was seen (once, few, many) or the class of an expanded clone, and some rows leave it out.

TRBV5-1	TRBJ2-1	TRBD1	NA	TGCGCCAGCAGCTGGGAACAGGGGGCCTACAATGAGCAGTTCTTC	CASSWEQGAYNEQFF
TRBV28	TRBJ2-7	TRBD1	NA	TGTGCCAGCAGTTTATCCTTAGACAGGGGGCTCAACTACGAGCAGTACTTC	CASSLSLDRGLNYEQYF
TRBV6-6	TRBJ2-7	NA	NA	TGTGCCAGCAGTTACACTAGCCATAGTTACGAGCAGTACTTC	CASSYTSHSYEQYF
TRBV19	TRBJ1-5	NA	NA	TGTGCCAGTGGGCCGGGGGAATTGGTCAATCAGCCCCAGCATTTT	CASGPGELVNQPQHF
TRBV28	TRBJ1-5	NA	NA	TGTGCCAGCAGTTTAGGGGGGCAGCCCCAGCATTTT	CASSLGGQPQHF
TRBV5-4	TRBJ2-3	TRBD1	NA	TGTGCCAGCAGCGACCGGGACAGCGGCACAGATACGCAGTATTTT	CASSDRDSGTDTQYF
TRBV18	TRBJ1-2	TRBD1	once	TGTGCCAGCTCAGATACAGGGGTTGATGGCTACACCTTC	CASSDTGVDGYTF
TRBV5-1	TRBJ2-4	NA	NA	TGCGCCAGCAGCTTGAACGGGAGACCGACCAGGGACATTCAGTACTTC	CASSLNGRPTRDIQYF
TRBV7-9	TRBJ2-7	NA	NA	TGTGCCAGCAGCCCTGACTTGACTTACGAGCAGTACTTC	CASSPDLTYEQYF
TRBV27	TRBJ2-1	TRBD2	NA	TGTGCCAGCAGTCCGACTAGCGGGAGTAATGAGCAGTTCTTC	CASSPTSGSNEQFF
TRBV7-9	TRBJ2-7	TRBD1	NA	TGTGCCAGCAGCTTAGCGGCAGGGGGCTACGAGCAGTACTTC	CASSLAAGGYEQYF
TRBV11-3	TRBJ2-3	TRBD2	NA	TGTGCCAGCAGCCCCGGGGGGGGTAGCAGAGATACGCAGTATTTT	CASSPGGGSRDTQYF
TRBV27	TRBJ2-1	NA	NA	TGTGCCAGCAGTTTGGGGCTACCTCACAATGAGCAGTTCTTC	CASSLGLPHNEQFF
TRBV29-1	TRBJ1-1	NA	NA	TGCAGCGCCCGAGCAGGGTGGGGCACTGAAGCTTTCTTT	CSARAGWGTEAFF
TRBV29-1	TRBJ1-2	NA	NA	TGCAGCGTTGATCGGGACACTAACTATGGCTACACCTTC	CSVDRDTNYGYTF
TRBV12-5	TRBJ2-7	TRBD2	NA	TGTGCTAGTGGGCTAGCGGGGGGGCCGGAGCAGTACTTC	CASGLAGGPEQYF
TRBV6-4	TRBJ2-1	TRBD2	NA	TGTGCCAGCAGTGACTCCGAGCGGGGCTCCTACAATGAGCAGTTCTTC	CASSDSERGSYNEQFF
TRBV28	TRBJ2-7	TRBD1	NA	TGTGCCAGCACTGCGGCAGGGGGCTTGAAGAACGAGCAGTACTTC	CASTAAGGLKNEQYF
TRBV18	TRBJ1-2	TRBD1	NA	TGTGCCAGCTCACCTCAGGGCAGGGGGCGTTCCGGTGGCTACACCTTC	CASSPQGRGRSGGYTF
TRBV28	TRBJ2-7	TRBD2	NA	TGTGCCAGCACCAGGTCGGGACTAGCGGGAGGCGAGCAGTACTTC	CASTRSGLAGGEQYF
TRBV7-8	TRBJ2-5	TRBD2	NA	TGTGCCAGCAGCTTCCGGGGGGAGGGCAAGGAGACCCAGTACTTC	CASSFRGEGKETQYF
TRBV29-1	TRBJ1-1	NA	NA	TGCAGCGTCAACTCACAGCATGATGAAGCTTTCTTT	CSVNSQHDEAFF
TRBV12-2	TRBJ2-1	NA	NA	TGTGCAAGTCAGGAAGAGGGACTAGCGGGAGTCGTTGGGCAGTTCTTC	CASQEEGLAGVVGQFF
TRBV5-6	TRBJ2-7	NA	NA	TGTGCCAGCAGCTTCCCGAGTTTGGGCGCCGAGCAGTACTTC	CASSFPSLGAEQYF
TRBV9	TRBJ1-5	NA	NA	TGTGCCAGCAACCCGACCGGGATGAGCAATCAGCCCCAGCATTTT	CASNPTGMSNQPQHF
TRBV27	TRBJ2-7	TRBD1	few	TGTGCCAGCAGTTTGGGTTTTTGGACAGGGAAGTCCTACGAGCAGTACTTC	CASSLGFWTGKSYEQYF
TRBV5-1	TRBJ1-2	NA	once	TGCGCCAGCTCGGACGGGATGATCTATGGCTACACCTTC	CASSDGMIYGYTF
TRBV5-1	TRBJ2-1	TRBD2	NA	TGCGCCAGCAGCTTGAACCCTCCGGGGGGGGTGGGAAATGAGCAGTTCTTC	CASSLNPPGGVGNEQFF
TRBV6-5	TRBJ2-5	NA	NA	TGTGCCAGCAGTCCGACCCTATCGGGTCAGACCCAGTACTTC	CASSPTLSGQTQYF
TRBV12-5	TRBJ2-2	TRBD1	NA	TGTGCTAGTGGTTTGCCGCCGGGACAGGGGGCCGGGGAGCTGTTTTTT	CASGLPPGQGAGELFF
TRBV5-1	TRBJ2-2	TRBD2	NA	TGCGCCAGCAGCTTGCCCAGCGGGACGGGCACCGGGGAGCTGTTTTTT	CASSLPSGTGTGELFF
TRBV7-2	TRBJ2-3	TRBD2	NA	TGTGCCAGCAGCTTAGCGCTCGGACTAGACACAGATACGCAGTATTTT	CASSLALGLDTDTQYF
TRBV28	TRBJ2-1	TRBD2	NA	TGTGCCAGCAGTTCCCCGACTAGCGGGAGCTACAATGAGCAGTTCTTC	CASSSPTSGSYNEQFF
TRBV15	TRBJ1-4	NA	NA	TGTGCCACCAGCAGAGAGGGGCTGGGGGCGGGTAATGAAAAACTGTTTTTT	CATSREGLGAGNEKLFF
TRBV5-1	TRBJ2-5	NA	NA	TGCGCCAGCAGCCCTGGACAGTACCAAGAGACCCAGTACTTC	CASSPGQYQETQYF
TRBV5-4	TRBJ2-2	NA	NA	TGTGCCAGCAGCTTGGGAGCGAACACCGGGGAGCTGTTTTTT	CASSLGANTGELFF
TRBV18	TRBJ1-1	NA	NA	TGTGCCAGCTCACCCCGACAGATGAACACTGAAGCTTTCTTT	CASSPRQMNTEAFF
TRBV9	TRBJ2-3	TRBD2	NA	TGTGCCAGCAGCTCTTCCGGGACTAAGGGGGATACGCAGTATTTT	CASSSSGTKGDTQYF
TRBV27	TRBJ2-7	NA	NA	TGTGCCAGCACAGGGTCCTCCTACGAGCAGTACTTC	CASTGSSYEQYF
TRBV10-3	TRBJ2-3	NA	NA	TGTGCCATCAGCTCGTTCACAGATACGCAGTATTTT	CAISSFTDTQYF
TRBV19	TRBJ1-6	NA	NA	TGTGCCAGTAGTATCGGGGTAAATAGTTCACCCCTCCACTTT	CASSIGVNSSPLHF
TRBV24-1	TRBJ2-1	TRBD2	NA	TGTGCCACCAGTGATCCGCCTCAAGCGGGAGGTGGCGATGAGCAGTTCTTC	CATSDPPQAGGGDEQFF
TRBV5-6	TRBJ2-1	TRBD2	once	TGTGCCAGCAGCGATCCTGGGTTGCTAGCGGCCTACAATGAGCAGTTCTTC	CASSDPGLLAAYNEQFF
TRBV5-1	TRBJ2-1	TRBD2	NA	TGCGCCAGCAGCTTTGGACTAGCGGGGGGAGGAGGCAATGAGCAGTTCTTC	CASSFGLAGGGGNEQFF
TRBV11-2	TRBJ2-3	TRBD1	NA	TGTGCCAGCAGCAGGGACAGGGAAGATACGCAGTATTTT	CASSRDREDTQYF
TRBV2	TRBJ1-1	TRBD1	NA	TGTGCCAGCAGCAGGGACAGAGTGGTCACTGAAGCTTTCTTT	CASSRDRVVTEAFF
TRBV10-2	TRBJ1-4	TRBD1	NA	TGCGCCACCCAACCGGGACAGGGAATAACTAATGAAAAACTGTTTTTT	CATQPGQGITNEKLFF
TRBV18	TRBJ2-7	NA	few	TGTGCCAGCTCACCGACCCACCGGGGCTCCTACGAGCAGTACTTC	CASSPTHRGSYEQYF
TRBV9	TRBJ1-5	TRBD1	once	TGTGCCAGCACCTCTCTTCAGGGGGCCCAGCCCCAGCATTTT	CASTSLQGAQPQHF
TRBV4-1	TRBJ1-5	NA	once	TGCGCCAGCAGCCAAGTCCGTTATAGCAATCAGCCCCAGCATTTT	CASSQVRYSNQPQHF
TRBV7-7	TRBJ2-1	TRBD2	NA	TGTGCCAGCAGCTTTTTAGTGTATAGCGGGAAGACATACAATGAGCAGTTCTTC	CASSFLVYSGKTYNEQFF
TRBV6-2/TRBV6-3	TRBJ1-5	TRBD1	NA	TGTGCCAGCAGTTACCACGGACAGGGTAATCAGCCCCAGCATTTT	CASSYHGQGNQPQHF
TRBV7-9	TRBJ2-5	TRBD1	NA	TGTGCCAGCAGCCCTGGACAGGGGCGTCAAGAGACCCAGTACTTC	CASSPGQGRQETQYF
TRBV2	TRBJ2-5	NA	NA	TGTGCCAGCAGGCGGGACAGACAAGAGACCCAGTACTTC	CASRRDRQETQYF
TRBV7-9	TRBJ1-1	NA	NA	TGTGCCAGCAGCTTACTGGCAGGGGCTGAAGCTTTCTTT	CASSLLAGAEAFF